Presented here are 31 T cell receptor beta chains from one specimen sequenced in a study of glioma-infiltrating T cells after dendritic cell vaccination (dated by TCRdb to 2015 to 2016). To prepare the library, the immunoSEQ multiplex PCR assay was applied. TCRdb obtained this table from immuneACCESS and retained in-frame rearrangements with V and J assigned. These tables miss some clones; where compared with another copy, unresolved V genes account for less than half of the shortfall, and the remainder is unexplained. The sample records tens of thousands of clones, under 90% of which are singletons. The ten largest clones add up to about 9% of the sample. Sample time point, as interpreted from the label and publication: after dendritic cell vaccination, including at tumor progression/relapse. The sample in question was blood, obtained after dendritic cell vaccination. These TCRs come from a human donor with glioblastoma.

The rearrangement uses TRBV7-3 and TRBJ2-2, with TRBD2 matching 11 bases. The V segment lost 5 bases and the J segment 6 bases; nucleotides outside the gene matches: 11. The CDR3 totals 17 residues. CDR1 is SGHTA, CDR2 FQGTGA, per germline. CDR3 DNA sequence: TGTGCCAGCAGCGCCCTCGACCTAGCGGGGGGCGCCGGGGAGCTGTTTTTT. Amino acid sequence: CASSALDLAGGAGELFF.

This chain links TRBV19 with TRBJ1-2; D uncertain. V dropped 3 bases and J dropped 1 base, with 6 bases sitting between them. CDR3 size: 13 residues. Germline V gene lookup returns CDR1 LNHDA and CDR2 SQIVND (reference sequence). CDR3 loop: CASSIGGNYGYTF. CDR3 nucleotide sequence: TGTGCCAGTAGTATCGGTGGTAACTATGGCTACACCTTC.

The CDR3 sequence is CASSSSGRSPLHF. CDR3 nucleotides: TGTGCCAGCAGCTCGAGTGGTCGTTCACCCCTCCACTTT. V is TRBV9 and J is TRBJ1-6; no firm D call. V shed 4 bases and J shed 9 bases, with 11 bases lying between them. Germline-derived CDR1 and CDR2 are SGDLS and YYNGEE. CDR3 length equals 13 residues.

The chain employs TRBV4-2 and TRBJ2-5; perhaps TRBD1 as D (5 bases). The J call could be wrong; TRBJ2-7 is a better fit for the DNA end. Germline V CDR1 and CDR2: LGHNA, YNFKEQ. The length of the CDR3 is 14 residues. Here the CDR3 DNA reads TGTGCCAGCAGCCAAGGGGCAGGGCCCTACGAGCAGTACTTC. It is translated as CASSQGAGPYEQYF.

This clone has a handful of counts. The chain employs TRBV6-5 and TRBJ2-5, with 7 bases lining up with TRBD1. V shed 6 bases and J 6 bases; nucleotides not matched to a gene: 4. The CDR3 contains 12 residues. In germline, CDR1 is MNHEY, CDR2 SVGAGI. CDR3 residues: CASRQGFKTQYF. CDR3 coding DNA: TGTGCCAGCAGACAGGGGTTTAAGACCCAGTACTTC.

The chain recombines TRBV21-1 with TRBJ2-5; the table's D call, TRBD2, has no DNA check behind it. TRBV21-1 is a recognized pseudogene. The CDR3 covers 21 residues. The CDR3 DNA is TGTGCCAGCAGCAAAACGGGTTCACGTTTTTCTAGCGGGGGGGCCGAAGAGACCCAGTACTTC. This encodes CASSKTGSRFSSGGAEETQYF.

This chain joins TRBV11-1 and TRBJ2-7; 8 bases match TRBD1. This CDR3 spans 13 amino acids. Germline V gene sequence: CDR1 SGHAT, CDR2 FQDESV (reference sequence). V lost 2 bases and J lost 6; bases outside the gene matches: 3. As DNA, the CDR3 is TGTGCCAGCAGCTTACAGGGGGCTTTCGAGCAGTACTTC. It specifies CASSLQGAFEQYF.

This rearrangement joins TRBV9 to TRBJ2-2, with 8 bases that match TRBD2. This CDR3 has 16 residues. V gave up 0 bases and J gave up 8 bases; unmatched junction bases: 9. Germline CDR1 and CDR2: SGDLS and YYNGEE. The CDR3 reads CASSVEAGGLRGELFF. CDR3 sequence (DNA): TGTGCCAGCAGCGTAGAGGCGGGGGGCCTGCGAGGGGAGCTGTTTTTT.

This rearrangement joins TRBV5-1 to TRBJ2-5; 7 bases agree with TRBD2. The CDR3 runs 15 residues. The junction had 7 bases not matched to a gene; V was cut back by 1 base and J by 4 bases. Germline CDR1 reads SGHRS; CDR2 reads YFSETQ. CDR3 sequence (DNA): TGCGCCAGCAGCTTGAATGCGGGGAGGGGAGAGACCCAGTACTTC. Encoded protein: CASSLNAGRGETQYF.

This clone was detected a few times. This rearrangement joins TRBV4-2 to TRBJ2-3; 11 nucleotides align to TRBD2. Germline V gene data show CDR1 as LGHNA and CDR2 as YNFKEQ. Losses at the gene ends were 1 base for V and 5 bases for J; bases not matched to a gene: 17. The CDR3 totals 20 residues. CDR3 nucleotides: TGTGCCAGCAGCCAAGGGGCGCTAGCGGGGGGTCCCCGTAGTCAAGATACGCAGTATTTT. It encodes CASSQGALAGGPRSQDTQYF.

This chain uses TRBV30 with TRBJ2-1, with TRBD2 matching 12 bases. Germline-derived CDR1 and CDR2 are GTSNPN and SVGIG (reference sequence). The CDR3 spans 16 residues. The trim removed 2 bases at V and 2 bases at J, leaving 4 bases unmatched. CDR3 sequence: CAWSLTSGGPYNEQFF. The CDR3 DNA reads as TGTGCCTGGAGTCTAACTAGCGGGGGGCCCTACAATGAGCAGTTCTTC.

The genes are TRBV19 and TRBJ2-3; 11 positions agree with TRBD1. Germline values: CDR1 LNHDA, CDR2 SQIVND (reference sequence). The CDR3 consists of 14 residues. V lost 5 bases to trimming and J lost 9 bases; unmatched junction nucleotides: 7. CDR3 DNA: TGTGCCAGTAGTCAAGGGACAGGGGGGGTGACGCAGTATTTT. Amino acid sequence: CASSQGTGGVTQYF. Combining the CDR3 with reference TRBV19 and TRBJ2-3 gives the whole variable domain DGGITQSPKYLFRKEGQNVTLSCEQNLNHDAMYWYRQDPGQGLRLIYYSQIVNDFQKGDIAEGYSVSREKKESFPLTVTSAQKNPTAFYLCASSQGTGGVTQYFGPGTRLTVL.

The J gene is TRBJ2-7, the V gene TRBV28; D gene unclear. Trimming left V 8 bases short and J 4 bases short, with 9 bases between. This CDR3 has 11 residues. Germline V gene sequence: CDR1 MDHEN, CDR2 SYDVKM. As DNA, the CDR3 is TGTGCCAGCTCCGGGTTTTACGAGCAGTACTTC. Protein product: CASSGFYEQYF.

This chain links TRBV2 with TRBJ2-5, with TRBD1 identical over 12 bases. The V gene end was trimmed by 8 bases and the J gene end by 5 bases; junction bases not matched to a gene: 6. The germline V gene has CDR1 SNHLY and CDR2 FYNNEI. The CDR3 has 14 amino acids. The chain's CDR3 is CASGGQGAGETQYF. The CDR3 coding sequence is TGTGCCAGCGGGGGACAGGGGGCCGGGGAGACCCAGTACTTC.

This clone was counted once. The chain uses TRBV15 and TRBJ1-1; D gene uncertain. Germline-derived CDR1 and CDR2 are LNHNV and YYDKDF (reference sequence). This CDR3 region has 16 residues. V lost 0 bases and J 0 bases, leaving 11 bases between the germline ends. CDR3 DNA sequence: TGTGCCACCAGCAGAGATGATCGAGGTATGAACACTGAAGCTTTCTTT. This sequence encodes CATSRDDRGMNTEAFF.

J is TRBJ2-2 and V is TRBV11-2; the match to TRBD2 covers 13 bases. CDR1 and CDR2 (germline): SGHAT, FQNNGV. CDR3 length: 16 residues. Trimming at V came to 5 bases and at J to 7 bases, leaving 7 bases not matched to a gene. The CDR3 nucleotides are TGTGCCAGCAGCCCGGGACTAGCGGGGTTCATCGGGGAGCTGTTTTTT. Its translation: CASSPGLAGFIGELFF.

The V call is TRBV11-2, the J call TRBJ2-2, with unresolved D. Per the germline V gene, CDR1 is SGHAT and CDR2 is FQNNGV. CDR3 size: 14 residues. V shed 6 bases and J shed 2 bases, with 10 bases lying between them. The CDR3 spells CASRGPGNTGELFF. Here the CDR3 DNA reads TGTGCCAGCAGGGGTCCGGGTAACACCGGGGAGCTGTTTTTT.

V and J are TRBV30 and TRBJ1-1; D call uncertain. The V gene's germline CDR1 is GTSNPN and CDR2 SVGIG (reference sequence). CDR3 size: 15 residues. Deletions cut 4 bases from V and 3 bases from J, with 18 bases between. The DNA of the CDR3 is TGTGCCTGGATTCCTAAGCTTGGAGAGGACACTGAAGCTTTCTTT. Residues: CAWIPKLGEDTEAFF.

V and J are TRBV19 and TRBJ1-2, with 7 bases fitting TRBD1. The ends lost 6 bases at V and 8 bases at J; junction bases unmatched: 18. Germline CDR1 and CDR2: LNHDA and SQIVND (reference sequence). The CDR3 is 16 amino acids. This CDR3 reads CASRSIRGGERTGYTF. The CDR3 DNA follows: TGTGCCAGTAGATCAATAAGAGGGGGCGAAAGAACGGGCTACACCTTC.

V and J are TRBV9 and TRBJ1-6, with 9 bases that match TRBD1. V lost 4 bases to trimming and J lost 7 bases; unmatched junction nucleotides: 6. Per germline, CDR1 SGDLS and CDR2 YYNGEE. CDR3 length equals 15 residues. The CDR3 DNA follows: TGTGCCAGCAGCCCACAAGGACAGGGGAATTCACCCCTCCACTTT. It specifies CASSPQGQGNSPLHF.

This clone occurred a few times. This chain links TRBV12-5 with TRBJ2-3; TRBD1 matches 9 bases. The CDR3 sequence is 15 residues long. In germline, CDR1 is LGHNT, CDR2 FRNRAP. V lost 1 base to trimming and J lost 1 base; unmatched junction nucleotides: 0. CDR3: CASGLGTGGTDTQYF. The DNA for the CDR3 is TGTGCTAGTGGTTTGGGGACAGGGGGCACAGATACGCAGTATTTT.

This clone is a singleton in its sample. The chain recombines TRBV10-3 with TRBJ2-7, with a possible D match to TRBD1 (5 bases). This CDR3 is 14 amino acids long. Between the trimmed V and J ends, which lost 6 bases and 0 bases, there was a span of 12 bases. Germline CDR1 ENHRY, CDR2 SYGVKD. In nucleotides, the CDR3 is TGTGCCATCAGCGAACCGACAGTCTCCTACGAGCAGTACTTC. It yields the protein CAISEPTVSYEQYF.

This clone was seen just once. The chain combines TRBV7-8 with TRBJ1-2, with D possibly TRBD1 on 6 matching bases. Germline V gives CDR1 SGHVS, CDR2 FQNEAQ. The CDR3 extends over 15 amino acids. Trimming pared 1 base from V and 3 bases from J, leaving 12 bases between. CDR3 region: CASSLGGGQDYGYTF. In nucleotides, the CDR3 is TGTGCCAGCAGCTTAGGCGGGGGGCAGGACTATGGCTACACCTTC.

This clone was detected once. V usage is TRBV7-6 and J usage is TRBJ2-2; 7 bases line up with TRBD2. V shed 2 bases and J 3 bases; nucleotides not matched to a gene: 12. CDR1 and CDR2 from the germline V gene are SGHVS and FNYEAQ. CDR3 length: 18 amino acids. The CDR3 sequence is CASSLSEAGRVHTGELFF. In DNA, the CDR3 is TGTGCCAGCAGCTTAAGTGAGGCAGGGAGGGTTCACACCGGGGAGCTGTTTTTT. The variable domain in full, with the rest retrieved from reference TRBV7-6 and TRBJ2-2, is GAGVSQSPRYKVTKRGQDVALRCDPISGHVSLYWYRQALGQGPEFLTYFNYEAQQDKSGLPNDRFSAERPEGSISTLTIQRTEQRDSAMYRCASSLSEAGRVHTGELFFGEGSRLTVL.

This sequence joins TRBV4-1 and TRBJ1-2, with 8 bases aligning to TRBD1. This CDR3 comprises 14 residues. Per the germline V gene, CDR1 is MGHRA and CDR2 is YSYEKL. Trimming took 2 bases from V and 3 from J; bases not matched to a gene: 2. CDR3 nucleotide sequence: TGCGCCAGCAGCCAAATGGGACAGGACTATGGCTACACCTTC. Translating it yields CASSQMGQDYGYTF.

The rearrangement uses TRBV27 and TRBJ2-2, with TRBD2 matching over 10 bases. This CDR3 contains 18 residues. Per the germline V gene, CDR1 is MNHEY and CDR2 is SMNVEV (reference sequence). The trim removed 8 bases at V and 1 base at J, leaving 13 bases unmatched. The chain's CDR3 is CASLHERGGRRNTGELFF. DNA of the CDR3: TGTGCCAGCCTCCATGAGCGGGGGGGCCGAAGGAACACCGGGGAGCTGTTTTTT.

This clone was seen a single time. This rearrangement joins TRBV5-4 to TRBJ2-3; TRBD2 aligns across 7 bases. The CDR3 loop spans 14 amino acids. With 10 bases clipped from V and 3 bases from J, the junction kept 11 bases outside the gene matches. Germline CDR1 and CDR2: SGHNT and YYREEE (reference sequence). The CDR3 is CASSPTSWTDTQYF. The CDR3 DNA reads TGTGCCTCATCTCCGACTAGCTGGACAGATACGCAGTATTTT.

The chain couples TRBV7-2 to TRBJ2-2, with D possibly being TRBD2 (6 bases). Deletions cut 5 bases from V and 1 base from J, with 14 bases between. Germline V CDR1 and CDR2: SGHTA, FQGNSA. The CDR3 totals 16 residues. The CDR3 nucleotides read TGTGCCAGCAGCCCACGGGCGCGGGGGAACACCGGGGAGCTGTTTTTT. It yields the protein CASSPRARGNTGELFF.

J is TRBJ1-3 and V is TRBV5-1, with D tentatively TRBD1 (6 bases). Trimming left V 4 bases short and J 2 bases short, with 10 bases between. Germline V gene lookup returns CDR1 SGHRS and CDR2 YFSETQ. This CDR3 contains 14 residues. DNA of the CDR3: TGCGCCAGCAGCGGAACAGGGACTGGAAACACCATATATTTT. It yields the protein CASSGTGTGNTIYF.

The genes are TRBV11-3 and TRBJ1-6; no firm D call. V was pared by 4 bases and J by 7 bases, with 2 bases between. CDR1 and CDR2 from the germline V gene are SGHNT and YENEEA. This CDR3 region has 11 residues. The CDR3 spells CASSSNSPLHF. The CDR3 bases are TGTGCCAGCAGCTCAAATTCACCCCTCCACTTT. The full variable domain, in which reference TRBV11-3 and TRBJ1-6 provide the parts outside the CDR3, is EAGVVQSPRYKIIEKKQPVAFWCNPISGHNTLYWYLQNLGQGPELLIRYENEEAVDDSQLPKDRFSAERLKGVDSTLKIQPAELGDSAVYLCASSSNSPLHFGNGTRLTVT.

The chain has TRBV28 and TRBJ2-7; 10 positions match TRBD2. The CDR3 is 14 amino acids. From germline, CDR1 is MDHEN and CDR2 SYDVKM. The V segment lost 4 bases and the J segment 2 bases; nucleotides outside the gene matches: 2. DNA of the CDR3: TGTGCCAGCAGTTACCTAGCGGGGGCCTACGAGCAGTACTTC. It specifies CASSYLAGAYEQYF.